These 15 T cell receptor beta chains originate from one sample sequenced in a study of blood T cell repertoires in COVID-19. Method: immunoSEQ multiplex PCR; TCRdb's copy keeps in-frame clones and lacks some. Here the sample spans around 140,000 clones, about 87% being singletons. Sequences were obtained from PBMCs or T cells enriched from blood (not recorded which). These receptors came from a man in his fifties in a cohort exposed to, infected with or recovered from COVID-19 (not recorded which).

The chain couples TRBV6-2 or TRBV6-3 to TRBJ2-1, with 8 nucleotides matching TRBD2. The CDR3 contains 15 residues. The germline V gene encodes CDR1 MNHEY and CDR2 SVGEGT. V was clipped by 6 bases and J by 4 bases; unmatched bases: 8. The CDR3 sequence: CASRYRGGTYNEQFF. CDR3 coding DNA: TGTGCCAGCAGATACCGCGGGGGGACGTACAATGAGCAGTTCTTC.

Only a few counts were recorded for this clone. The rearrangement joins TRBV5-1 to TRBJ2-5, with TRBD2 as a possible D gene (6 bases). The germline gives CDR1 SGHRS, CDR2 YFSETQ. V was trimmed by 0 bases and J by 5 bases, leaving 14 bases between them. This CDR3 has 15 amino acids. The DNA of the CDR3 is TGCGCCAGCAGCTTGGTGGTAGCGGCAACGGAGACCCAGTACTTC. It encodes CASSLVVAATETQYF.

The CDR3 here is CASSPLFRDRGNYEQYF. As DNA, the CDR3 is TGCGCCAGCAGCCCCTTATTCCGGGACAGGGGCAACTACGAGCAGTACTTC. This chain uses TRBV5-1 with TRBJ2-7; TRBD1 agrees at 10 bases. The germline CDR1 and CDR2 sequences are SGHRS and YFSETQ. The junction had 13 bases not matched to a gene; V was cut back by 4 bases and J by 3 bases. The CDR3 sequence is 17 residues long.

The chain carries TRBV28 and TRBJ2-2; D not resolved. Trimming left V 3 bases short and J 1 base short, with 9 bases between. The CDR3 is made up of 15 amino acids. The germline V gene has CDR1 MDHEN and CDR2 SYDVKM. The CDR3: CASSFRRLNTGELFF. CDR3 bases: TGTGCCAGCAGTTTCAGGCGATTGAACACCGGGGAGCTGTTTTTT.

The genes are TRBV7-6 and TRBJ2-1; the match to TRBD1 covers 9 bases. The V gene end was trimmed by 6 bases and the J gene end by 9 bases; junction bases not matched to a gene: 12. Germline loops: CDR1 SGHVS, CDR2 FNYEAQ. This CDR3 is built from 15 residues. The CDR3 DNA sequence: TGTGCCAGCAGTTCGACAGGGGGGCCGGGGAGTGAGCAGTTCTTC. Its protein is CASSSTGGPGSEQFF.

This rearrangement joins TRBV27 to TRBJ1-2, with D unclear. Trimming stripped 5 bases from V and 2 bases from J, with 9 bases between. Looked up from germline, CDR1 is MNHEY and CDR2 is SMNVEV (reference sequence). This CDR3 contains 13 residues. The CDR3 sequence: CASSAQRNYGYTF. CDR3 nucleotides: TGTGCCAGCAGTGCCCAGAGGAACTATGGCTACACCTTC.

The chain is built from TRBV7-6 and TRBJ2-1, with TRBD1 matching over 8 bases. The CDR3 runs 16 residues. V lost 0 bases, J lost 2 bases, and 3 bases stayed unmatched. The germline gives CDR1 SGHVS, CDR2 FNYEAQ. The CDR3 region is CASSLAPRGPYNEQFF. The DNA of the CDR3 is TGTGCCAGCAGCTTAGCGCCCAGGGGGCCCTACAATGAGCAGTTCTTC.

This chain uses TRBV9 with TRBJ2-1; possibly TRBD2 for D (6 bases). CDR3 length: 17 amino acids. From germline, CDR1 is SGDLS and CDR2 YYNGEE. V shed 0 bases and J shed 3 bases, with 16 bases lying between them. CDR3 in amino acids: CASSVVSGRGYYNEQFF. In DNA form, the CDR3 reads TGTGCCAGCAGCGTAGTGTCAGGGCGGGGATACTACAATGAGCAGTTCTTC. The full variable domain, its missing parts supplied by reference TRBV9 and TRBJ2-1, is DSGVTQTPKHLITATGQRVTLRCSPRSGDLSVYWYQQSLDQGLQFLIQYYNGEERAKGNILERFSAQQFPDLHSELNLSSLELGDSALYFCASSVVSGRGYYNEQFFGPGTRLTVL.

The V gene is TRBV9, the J gene TRBJ1-2; the D gene is possibly TRBD1 (6 bases). The CDR3 totals 15 residues. V was clipped by 4 bases and J by 7 bases, with 20 bases between them. Germline CDR1 and CDR2: SGDLS and YYNGEE. For the CDR3, the DNA is TGTGCCAGCAGCCTCCGACAGGCAACCTGGGGTGGCTACACCTTC. Protein product: CASSLRQATWGGYTF.

This clone was seen only a few times. The rearrangement joins TRBV9 to TRBJ2-1; 9 nucleotides match TRBD2. This CDR3 has 18 residues. The germline CDR1 and CDR2 sequences are SGDLS and YYNGEE. After removal of 2 bases from V and 2 bases from J, the junction contained 11 bases not matched to a gene. The CDR3 region has the DNA TGTGCCAGCAGCGTGACGACTGCTAGCGGGGCTGCCTACAATGAGCAGTTCTTC. Protein: CASSVTTASGAAYNEQFF.

The J gene is TRBJ1-5, the V gene TRBV24-1; 9 bases are shared with TRBD1. This CDR3 is built from 14 residues. J lost 10 bases, V lost 4 bases, and 7 bases had no gene match. CDR1 and CDR2 from the germline V gene are KGHDR and SFDVKD. CDR3 residues: CATSEGDRDRPQHF. CDR3 DNA sequence: TGTGCCACCAGTGAGGGGGACAGGGACAGACCCCAGCATTTT.

The chain recombines TRBV7-2 with TRBJ2-7, with D maybe TRBD2 (6 bases). Germline loops: CDR1 SGHTA, CDR2 FQGNSA. The CDR3 runs 15 residues. The V end lost 3 bases, the J end lost 3 bases, and 15 bases lay between the germline ends. Here the CDR3 reads CASSFFPSEYYEQYF. CDR3 in DNA: TGTGCCAGCAGCTTCTTCCCTAGCGAGTACTACGAGCAGTACTTC.

The chain carries TRBV24-1 and TRBJ2-3, with 7 positions matching TRBD1. V lost 1 base, J lost 1 base, and 4 bases stayed unmatched. Per the germline V gene, CDR1 is KGHDR and CDR2 is SFDVKD. The CDR3 is 16 amino acids. In DNA form, the CDR3 reads TGTGCCACCAGTGATTTACCTGACAGGGGCACAGATACGCAGTATTTT. Residues: CATSDLPDRGTDTQYF.

The V gene is TRBV18, the J gene TRBJ2-7, with D possibly TRBD1 on 5 matching bases. The CDR3 runs 14 residues. Germline values: CDR1 KGHSH, CDR2 LQKENI. Trimming left V 2 bases short and J 4 bases short, with 12 bases between. CDR3 sequence: CASSPGEGVYEQYF. The CDR3 DNA reads as TGTGCCAGCTCACCAGGGGAAGGGGTGTACGAGCAGTACTTC.

This clone was observed once. The J gene is TRBJ1-1, the V gene TRBV5-1, with TRBD1 as a possible D gene (6 bases). In germline, CDR1 is SGHRS, CDR2 YFSETQ. CDR3 size: 13 residues. V lost 2 bases and J 4 bases, leaving 9 bases between the germline ends. CDR3 residues: CASSLTGSTEAFF. CDR3 nucleotides: TGCGCCAGCAGCTTAACAGGGTCCACTGAAGCTTTCTTT.